Each of the 23 T cell receptor beta chains below was sequenced from the same sample in a study of T-cell reconstitution after alpha-beta-depleted transplantation in children. Unique molecular identifiers were incorporated during preparation of the TCRbeta library. TCRdb ran MiXCR on the PCR reads and lists one entry per CDR3 protein. The sample lists hundreds of thousands of distinct CDR3 sequences; around 12% were seen once. Sequencing used PBMCs, obtained before TCRalphabeta/CD19-depleted stem cell transplant. These receptors originate from a girl aged 2-10 years with congenital amegakaryocytic thrombocytopenia, due to receive a stem cell transplant.

Concerning this clonotype itself: This may be a read error, as it is one base from a much larger clone. Because the CDR3 is missing its conserved closing phenylalanine or tryptophan, this is likely a read error. The rearrangement links TRBV5-1 to TRBJ2-1; perhaps TRBD1 as D (6 bases). Germline CDR1 is SGHRS and CDR2 is YFSETQ. The CDR3 is 16 amino acids. V was cut by 0 bases and J by 3 bases, with 13 bases left in between. In nucleotides, the CDR3 is TGCGCCAGCAGCTTGGATGGGGGCGCCTTCTACAATGAGCAGTTCATC. This codes for CASSLDGGAFYNEQFI.

This clonotype has only a few counts. The DNA of the CDR3 is TGTGCCAGCAGTCCGGACTTCCAAGAGACCCAGTACTTC. This translates into CASSPDFQETQYF. J is TRBJ2-5 and V is TRBV7-7, with a possible D match to TRBD2 (5 bases). V was pared by 6 bases and J by 1 base, with 9 bases between. There are 13 residues in the CDR3. CDR1 and CDR2 (germline): SSHAT, FNYEAQ (reference sequence).

This clonotype was recorded at least ten times. This chain joins TRBV20-1 and TRBJ2-3, with a tentative D call TRBD2 (6 bases). The CDR3 runs 15 residues. In germline, CDR1 is DFQATT, CDR2 SNEGSKA (reference sequence). The CDR3: CSAVLGGRSTDTQYF. The CDR3 nucleotides read TGCAGCGCTGTCCTTGGGGGGAGGAGCACAGATACGCAGTATTTT.

This chain links TRBV24-1 with TRBJ2-7; D not resolved. The CDR3 has 16 residues. Germline V gene data show CDR1 as KGHDR and CDR2 as SFDVKD. Trimming left V 3 bases short and J 2 bases short, with 16 bases between. The CDR3 DNA is TGTGCCACCAGTGATATACAGCTTCTTGATACCTACGAGCAGTACTTC. It translates to CATSDIQLLDTYEQYF.

In its sample, this clonotype was seen a few times. This chain connects TRBV6-1 to TRBJ2-7, with TRBD2 identical over 7 bases. Germline lookup yields CDR1 MNHNS and CDR2 SASEGT. This CDR3 contains 13 residues. Losses at the gene ends were 8 bases for V and 5 bases for J; bases not matched to a gene: 9. The CDR3 sequence: CASGGGTGDEQYF. Written as DNA, the CDR3 is TGTGCCAGCGGGGGGGGGACGGGCGACGAGCAGTACTTC.

This clonotype was counted at least ten times. This chain joins TRBV12-3 or TRBV12-4 and TRBJ2-7; D remains ambiguous. V shed 3 bases and J shed 1 base, with 13 bases lying between them. This CDR3 region has 15 residues. Here the CDR3 DNA reads TGTGCCAGCAGTTTGAGGTTCGGTACGTCCTACGAGCAGTACTTC. This codes for CASSLRFGTSYEQYF.

The genes are TRBV20-1 and TRBJ2-3; no definite D call. Germline V gene data show CDR1 as DFQATT and CDR2 as SNEGSKA (reference sequence). The CDR3 sequence is 14 residues long. Between the trimmed V and J ends, which lost 5 bases and 0 bases, there was a span of 12 bases. The DNA for the CDR3 is TGCAGTGCTCACCAGGTGGCAAGCACAGATACGCAGTATTTT. Protein product: CSAHQVASTDTQYF.

The table lists this clonotype with many counts. The gene calls are TRBV10-3 and TRBJ2-1; D call uncertain. Trimming left V 4 bases short and J 5 bases short, with 9 bases between. In germline, CDR1 is ENHRY, CDR2 SYGVKD. The CDR3 covers 13 residues. Here the CDR3 DNA reads TGTGCCATCAGTGGTATGTCAAACAATGAGCAGTTCTTC. The encoded protein is CAISGMSNNEQFF.

On this clonotype: One base away lies a much larger clone, so this may be a sequencing read error. The chain uses TRBV20-1 and TRBJ2-5; perhaps TRBD1 as D (5 bases). Germline V gives CDR1 DFQATT, CDR2 SNEGSKA (reference sequence). The CDR3 has 12 amino acids. CDR3 sequence reads: CSAADRQETQHF. As DNA, the CDR3 is TGCAGTGCGGCCGACAGACAAGAGACCCAGCACTTC.

The rearrangement uses TRBV6-2 or TRBV6-3 and TRBJ2-1; D assignment may be TRBD1 or TRBD2 (5 bases each). CDR1 and CDR2 (germline): MNHEY, SVGEGT. The CDR3 extends over 15 amino acids. V lost 4 bases, J lost 9 bases, and 19 bases lay in between. This CDR3 reads CASSSWRNNGGEQFF. CDR3 DNA: TGTGCCAGCAGTTCGTGGCGCAATAATGGGGGTGAGCAGTTCTTC.

The chain recombines TRBV11-2 with TRBJ2-7; possible D gene TRBD2, 5 bases. Germline V gene lookup returns CDR1 SGHAT and CDR2 FQNNGV. The ends were cut back, 0 bases at V and 3 bases at J, with 9 bases in the middle. This CDR3 has 14 residues. The chain's CDR3 is CASSLERGYYEQYF. The CDR3 DNA reads as TGTGCCAGCAGCTTAGAACGGGGTTACTACGAGCAGTACTTC.

A few counts support this clonotype. The V call is TRBV11-1, the J call TRBJ1-2, with TRBD1 as a possible D gene (5 bases). Trimming left V 4 bases short and J 4 bases short, with 25 bases between. The CDR3 runs to 18 residues. Germline V gives CDR1 SGHAT, CDR2 FQDESV (reference sequence). The DNA of the CDR3 is TGTGCCAGCAGCTCATCAGGGATTCCACCCTACAACACCTATGGCTACACCTTC. Translation: CASSSSGIPPYNTYGYTF. The whole variable domain, remainder taken from reference TRBV11-1 and TRBJ1-2, is EAEVAQSPRYKITEKSQAVAFWCDPISGHATLYWYRQILGQGPELLVQFQDESVVDDSQLPKDRFSAERLKGVDSTLKIQPAELGDSAMYLCASSSSGIPPYNTYGYTFGSGTRLTVV.

This chain links TRBV6-1 with TRBJ2-7, with TRBD2 identical over 9 bases. In germline, CDR1 is MNHNS, CDR2 SASEGT. This CDR3 has 13 amino acids. With 11 bases clipped from V and 3 bases from J, the junction kept 8 bases outside the gene matches. DNA of the CDR3: TGTGCCGGGGGGACTAGCTTTGGCTACGAGCAGTACTTC. Its protein is CAGGTSFGYEQYF.

This chain uses TRBV24-1 with TRBJ2-1; D is unresolved. The CDR3 extends over 12 amino acids. Looked up from germline, CDR1 is KGHDR and CDR2 is SFDVKD. Trimming removed 9 bases from V and 4 bases from J, with 9 bases in between. The CDR3 DNA follows: TGTGCCACCCAAGACTTATACAATGAGCAGTTCTTC. Its protein is CATQDLYNEQFF.

This clonotype has only a few counts. This chain joins TRBV29-1 and TRBJ1-2; D remains unclear. Germline V gene sequence: CDR1 SQVTM, CDR2 ANQGSEA. Deletions cut 2 bases from V and 2 bases from J, with 6 bases between. The CDR3 loop spans 12 amino acids. The CDR3 reads CSVETTNYGYTF. DNA of the CDR3: TGCAGCGTTGAAACAACCAACTATGGCTACACCTTC.

The table lists this clonotype with many counts. The V call is TRBV6-5, the J call TRBJ2-4, with D possibly being TRBD2 (6 bases). V lost 4 bases to trimming and J lost 5 bases, with 18 bases between them. CDR1 is MNHEY, CDR2 SVGAGI, per germline. The CDR3 extends over 16 amino acids. CDR3 DNA sequence: TGTGCCAGCAGTTTGACCAGGGACGGAGGGGAAAACATTCAGTACTTC. Its translation is CASSLTRDGGENIQYF.

The table lists this clonotype with many counts. This chain uses TRBV20-1 with TRBJ2-1; D unclear. The CDR3 loop spans 12 amino acids. The germline V gene encodes CDR1 DFQATT and CDR2 SNEGSKA (reference sequence). Deletions cut 3 bases from V and 6 bases from J, with 9 bases between. The CDR3 DNA sequence: TGCAGTGCTAGTCCTCCCTTCAATGAGCAGTTCTTC. Protein: CSASPPFNEQFF.

This clonotype has just a few counts. The chain employs TRBV20-1 and TRBJ2-3, with 11 nucleotides matching TRBD2. Trimming cost V 3 bases and J 4 bases; bases outside gene matches: 9. The germline V gene encodes CDR1 DFQATT and CDR2 SNEGSKA (reference sequence). The CDR3 contains 16 residues. CDR3 amino acids: CSASAPSGRSADTQYF. The CDR3 nucleotides read TGCAGTGCTAGTGCCCCTAGCGGGAGGTCGGCAGATACGCAGTATTTT.

The V and J genes are TRBV29-1 and TRBJ2-1; D might be TRBD1 (6 bases). The CDR3 contains 14 residues. Germline values: CDR1 SQVTM, CDR2 ANQGSEA. V was pared by 5 bases and J by 8 bases, with 19 bases between. The CDR3 nucleotides are TGCAGCGTTTCAAGCGGTGGCAGGGGATATGAGCAGTTCTTC. Its protein is CSVSSGGRGYEQFF.

The chain recombines TRBV12-3 or TRBV12-4 with TRBJ2-7; 10 bases are a match to TRBD1. This CDR3 spans 17 amino acids. The V gene end was trimmed by 5 bases and the J gene end by 1 base; junction bases not matched to a gene: 11. CDR3 nucleotide sequence: TGTGCCAGCAGTCCCTCTAGGGGGACAGGGGCATCCTACGAGCAGTACTTC. Translated: CASSPSRGTGASYEQYF.

This chain uses TRBV12-3 or TRBV12-4 with TRBJ1-3, with 7 bases aligning to TRBD1. V trimming: 6 bases; J trimming: 4 bases; junction bases outside the gene matches: 6. The CDR3 contains 14 residues. The CDR3 here is CASSRTGQGNTIYF. The CDR3 nucleotides read TGTGCCAGCAGCCGAACGGGACAGGGAAACACCATATATTTT.

The sample holds a few counts of this clonotype. V and J are TRBV20-1 and TRBJ2-1, with D tentatively TRBD2 (6 bases). CDR1 DFQATT and CDR2 SNEGSKA come from the germline V gene (reference sequence). The CDR3 consists of 13 residues. The CDR3 DNA is TGCAGGGCGTTGGGCGGGGTGGGGAATGAGCAGTTCTTC. As protein: CRALGGVGNEQFF.

The sample holds a few counts of this clonotype. The chain has TRBV30 and TRBJ2-7; possible D gene TRBD2, 5 bases. CDR1 and CDR2 from the germline V gene are GTSNPN and SVGIG (reference sequence). The CDR3 contains 14 residues. V lost 0 bases, J lost 4 bases, and 13 bases lay in between. CDR3 nucleotide sequence: TGTGCCTGGAGTGTATTCCCCGGGAAATACGAGCAGTACTTC. Translated, it gives CAWSVFPGKYEQYF.